The sequence of this T cell receptor (beta chain) was determined in a study of Ad26.COV2.S vaccination and SARS-CoV-2 variants. General study findings and limits: Spike-specific TCR breadth was greater in vaccine than placebo recipients.

The CDR3 consists of 17 residues. Germline CDR1 reads MNHEY; CDR2 reads SMNVEV (reference sequence). Trimming took off 8 bases at V and 7 bases at J, with 24 bases between the two ends. A word on this clone: Its antigen is not identified.

Treatment meaning: 15 to 20 received Ad26.COV2.S at low or high dose, single or two shots; 5 received placebo; per-sample allocation not given. At day 63 after the first vaccine or placebo injection, samples were drawn. Clones were read by immunoSEQ multiplex PCR, and TCRdb kept only the in-frame ones, dropping some. The table shows 300,000 to 400,000 clones, with approximately 86% occurring only once. This clonotype originated in a person aged 18-60 years who received the Ad26.COV2.S COVID-19 vaccine or a placebo. The sample consisted of peripheral blood, taken in a trial of Ad26.COV2.S vaccine versus placebo. This chain joins TRBV27 and TRBJ1-6; D gene unclear. This CDR3 reads CASSPLGSYIRNSPLHF. The CDR3 DNA reads as TGTGCCAGCTCCCCCCTCGGAAGTTACATTAGGAATTCACCCCTCCACTTT.